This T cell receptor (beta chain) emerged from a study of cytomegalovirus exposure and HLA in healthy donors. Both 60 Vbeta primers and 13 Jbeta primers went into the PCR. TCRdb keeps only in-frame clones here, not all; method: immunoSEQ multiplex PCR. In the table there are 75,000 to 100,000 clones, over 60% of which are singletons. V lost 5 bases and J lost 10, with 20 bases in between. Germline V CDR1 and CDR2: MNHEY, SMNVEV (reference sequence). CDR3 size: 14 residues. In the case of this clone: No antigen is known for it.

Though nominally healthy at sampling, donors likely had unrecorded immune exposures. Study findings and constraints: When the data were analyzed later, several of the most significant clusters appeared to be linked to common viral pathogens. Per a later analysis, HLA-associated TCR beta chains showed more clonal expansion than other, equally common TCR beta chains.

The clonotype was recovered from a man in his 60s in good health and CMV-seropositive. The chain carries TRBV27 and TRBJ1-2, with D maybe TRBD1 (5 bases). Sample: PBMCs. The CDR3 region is CASSPMRPTDNYTF. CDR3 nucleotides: TGTGCCAGCAGTCCCATGAGGCCGACGGACAACTACACCTTC.